The subject of this entry is one T cell receptor (beta chain). The data derive from a study of Graves' ophthalmopathy and Graves' hyperthyroidism. Across the whole study: Peripheral blood samples were taken at initial diagnosis, before any treatment.

CDR3 regions of TCR beta were amplified from RNA transcripts. First-round RT-PCR used HTBI primers; second-round multiplex PCR followed. Each CDR3 protein gets one entry after TCRdb re-called the multiplex PCR reads with MiXCR. There are about 400,000 distinct CDR3 sequences in the sample; approximately 20% occur only once, and roughly 1.5% lies in the top ten. The CDR3 has 17 amino acids. Trimming removed 6 bases from V and 0 bases from J; junction bases left unmatched: 10. Serum thyroxine and TRAb, along with clinical symptoms, thyroid ultrasound and orbital computed tomography, were what diagnosis relied on.

This receptor was obtained from a young woman with Graves' ophthalmopathy. The chain couples TRBV12-3 or TRBV12-4 to TRBJ2-3; 9 nucleotides agree with TRBD2. Sequencing used peripheral blood. CDR3 sequence reads: CASSAALGLASTDTQYF. In DNA form, the CDR3 reads TGTGCCAGCAGCGCAGCACTCGGACTAGCGAGCACAGATACGCAGTATTTT.